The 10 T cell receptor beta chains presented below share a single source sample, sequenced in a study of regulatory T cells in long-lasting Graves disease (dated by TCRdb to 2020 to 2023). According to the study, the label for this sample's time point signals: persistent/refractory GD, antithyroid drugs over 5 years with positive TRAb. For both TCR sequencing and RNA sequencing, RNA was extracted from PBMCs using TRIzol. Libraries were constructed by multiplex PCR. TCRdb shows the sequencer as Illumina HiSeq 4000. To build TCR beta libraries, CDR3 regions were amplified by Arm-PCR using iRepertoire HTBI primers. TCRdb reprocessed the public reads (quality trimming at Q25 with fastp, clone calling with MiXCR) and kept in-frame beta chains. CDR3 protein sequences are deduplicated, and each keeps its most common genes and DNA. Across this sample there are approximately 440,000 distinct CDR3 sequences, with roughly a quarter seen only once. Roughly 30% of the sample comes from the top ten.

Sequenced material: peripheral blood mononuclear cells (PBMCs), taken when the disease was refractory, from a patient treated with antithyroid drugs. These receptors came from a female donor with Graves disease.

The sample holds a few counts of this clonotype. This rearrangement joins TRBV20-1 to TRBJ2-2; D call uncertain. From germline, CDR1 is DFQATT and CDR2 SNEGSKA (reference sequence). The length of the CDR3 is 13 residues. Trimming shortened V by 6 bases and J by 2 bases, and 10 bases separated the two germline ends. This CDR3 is CSAPDGNTGELFF. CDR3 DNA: TGCAGTGCCCCCGACGGTAACACCGGGGAGCTGTTTTTT.

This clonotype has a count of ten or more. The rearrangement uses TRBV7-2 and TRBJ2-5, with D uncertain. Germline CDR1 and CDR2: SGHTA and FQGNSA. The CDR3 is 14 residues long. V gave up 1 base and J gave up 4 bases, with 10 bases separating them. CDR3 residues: CASSLDGRRETQYF. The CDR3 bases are TGTGCCAGCAGCTTAGACGGGCGCCGAGAGACCCAGTACTTC.

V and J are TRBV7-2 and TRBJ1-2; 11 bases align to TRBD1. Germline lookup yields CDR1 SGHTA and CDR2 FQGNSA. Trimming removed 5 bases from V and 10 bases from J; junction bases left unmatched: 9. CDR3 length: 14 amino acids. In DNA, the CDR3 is TGTGCCAGCAGCCACAGGGGACAGGGGGGCGACTACACCTTC. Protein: CASSHRGQGGDYTF.

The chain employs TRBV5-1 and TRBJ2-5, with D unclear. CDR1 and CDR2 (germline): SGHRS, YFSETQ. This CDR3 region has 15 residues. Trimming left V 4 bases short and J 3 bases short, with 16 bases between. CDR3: CASSQDGRREETQYF. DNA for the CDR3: TGCGCCAGCAGCCAGGACGGACGGCGAGAAGAGACCCAGTACTTC.

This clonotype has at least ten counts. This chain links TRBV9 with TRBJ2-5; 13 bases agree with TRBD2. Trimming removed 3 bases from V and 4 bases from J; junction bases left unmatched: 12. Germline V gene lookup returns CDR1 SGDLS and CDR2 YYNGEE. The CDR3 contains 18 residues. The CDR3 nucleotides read TGTGCCAGCAGCGACGGAGGACTAGCGGGAGAGGGTCGAGAGACCCAGTACTTC. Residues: CASSDGGLAGEGRETQYF.

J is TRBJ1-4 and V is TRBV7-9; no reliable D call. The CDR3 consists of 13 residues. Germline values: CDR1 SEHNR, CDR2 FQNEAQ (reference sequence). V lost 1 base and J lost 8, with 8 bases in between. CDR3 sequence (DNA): TGTGCCAGCAGCTTAGTGTGGGAGGAAAAACTGTTTTTT. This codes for CASSLVWEEKLFF.

In DNA, the CDR3 is TGTGCCAGCAGCCAAGTTGGGGAGGGGGTACACAGGCCCCAGCATTTT. It is translated as CASSQVGEGVHRPQHF. V is TRBV4-2 and J is TRBJ1-5, with D perhaps TRBD1 (6 bases). V was trimmed by 1 base and J by 9 bases, leaving 19 bases between them. The CDR3 is 16 amino acids. CDR1 is LGHNA, CDR2 YNFKEQ, per germline.

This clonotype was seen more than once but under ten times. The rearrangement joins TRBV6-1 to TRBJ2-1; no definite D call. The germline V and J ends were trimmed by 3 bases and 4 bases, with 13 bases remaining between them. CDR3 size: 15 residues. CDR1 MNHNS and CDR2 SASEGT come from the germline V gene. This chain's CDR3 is CASSDSSAPYNEQFF. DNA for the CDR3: TGTGCCAGCAGTGACTCTTCTGCCCCGTACAATGAGCAGTTCTTC.

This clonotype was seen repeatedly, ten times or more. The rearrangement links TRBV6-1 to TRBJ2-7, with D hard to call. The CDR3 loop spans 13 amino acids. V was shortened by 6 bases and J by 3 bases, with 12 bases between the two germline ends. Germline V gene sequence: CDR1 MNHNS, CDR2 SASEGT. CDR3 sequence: CASRISTYYEQYF. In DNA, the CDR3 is TGTGCCAGCAGGATTTCAACCTACTACGAGCAGTACTTC.

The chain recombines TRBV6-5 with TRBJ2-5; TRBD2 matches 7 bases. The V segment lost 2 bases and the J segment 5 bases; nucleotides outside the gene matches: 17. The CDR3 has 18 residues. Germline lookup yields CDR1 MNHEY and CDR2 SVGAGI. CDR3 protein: CASSYGLASAGELETQYF. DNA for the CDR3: TGTGCCAGCAGTTACGGGCTAGCCTCGGCGGGAGAGTTGGAGACCCAGTACTTC.